A single sample gave rise to the 21 T cell receptor beta chains below, sequenced in a study of persistence of HIV-infected CD4 T cells. The libraries were made with immunoSEQ version 4 in survey mode. Assay: immunoSEQ multiplex PCR; the TCRdb copy retains only in-frame clones and omits some. The sample holds roughly 48,000 clones, about nine tenths seen once. Antigens for these TCRs are unknown. Nonspecific anti-CD3/anti-CD28 bead stimulation represents the broad CD4+ T cell repertoire. CD4+ T cells upregulating both CD40 ligand and CD69 were sorted as responding cells. This material consisted of CD4+ T cells sorted from PBMCs after approximately 20-hour stimulation, taken from a patient who received antiretroviral therapy. The receptor set was obtained from an adult woman with HIV who was CMV-seropositive.

The rearrangement joins TRBV18 to TRBJ1-2, with TRBD1 identical over 7 bases. This CDR3 has 14 amino acids. After removal of 4 bases from V and 8 bases from J, the junction contained 10 bases not matched to a gene. Per germline, CDR1 KGHSH and CDR2 LQKENI. DNA of the CDR3: TGTGCCAGCTCACGCGCGGGACAGCGCCGAGGCTACACCTTC. The encoded protein is CASSRAGQRRGYTF.

The chain couples TRBV6-5 to TRBJ2-1; no clear D gene. CDR1 and CDR2 (germline): MNHEY, SVGAGI. Trimming pared 0 bases from V and 7 bases from J, leaving 10 bases between. CDR3 size: 14 residues. Here the CDR3 reads CASSYSIGPNEQFF. CDR3 nucleotide sequence: TGTGCCAGCAGTTACTCGATAGGCCCAAATGAGCAGTTCTTC.

In this sample, this clone turned up once. The chain joins TRBV6-1 to TRBJ2-1; D is perhaps TRBD2 (6 bases). In germline, CDR1 is MNHNS, CDR2 SASEGT. Trimming stripped 2 bases from V and 0 bases from J, with 14 bases between. The CDR3 sequence is 17 residues long. The CDR3 protein is CASSETAGSISYNEQFF. In nucleotides, the CDR3 is TGTGCCAGCAGTGAAACGGCGGGGTCCATCTCCTACAATGAGCAGTTCTTC.

The rearrangement joins TRBV4-1 to TRBJ2-7; D unclear. The V end lost 0 bases, the J end lost 3 bases, and 9 bases lay between the germline ends. This CDR3 is built from 14 residues. Germline CDR1 is MGHRA and CDR2 is YSYEKL. The CDR3 region has the DNA TGCGCCAGCAGCCAAGAAGGCGGATTCTACGAGCAGTACTTC. Amino acid sequence: CASSQEGGFYEQYF.

In nucleotides, the CDR3 is TGTGCCAGCAGTTACGGGCAGGAGGGGGAAAAACTGTTTTTT. Its protein product is CASSYGQEGEKLFF. The V and J genes are TRBV6-5 and TRBJ1-4; TRBD1 is a possible D gene (5 bases). CDR1 and CDR2 (germline): MNHEY, SVGAGI. V lost 2 bases and J 8 bases, leaving 12 bases between the germline ends. There are 14 residues in the CDR3.

The V call is TRBV7-3, the J call TRBJ1-6, with D possibly being TRBD1 (5 bases). CDR1 and CDR2 from the germline V gene are SGHTA and FQGTGA. V lost 2 bases and J 0 bases, leaving 8 bases between the germline ends. This CDR3 has 16 residues. The CDR3: CASSLDGGSYNSPLHF. The CDR3 region has the DNA TGTGCCAGCAGCTTAGATGGGGGCTCCTATAATTCACCCCTCCACTTT.

This clone is a singleton in its sample. The genes are TRBV7-8 and TRBJ1-2; D perhaps matches TRBD1 (5 bases). CDR3 length: 12 amino acids. V was shortened by 5 bases and J by 7 bases, with 11 bases between the two germline ends. Germline loops: CDR1 SGHVS, CDR2 FQNEAQ. The CDR3 loop is CASSRGVAGYTF. CDR3 in DNA: TGTGCCAGCAGCCGAGGGGTTGCTGGCTACACCTTC.

This rearrangement joins TRBV18 to TRBJ2-2; D ambiguous. The CDR3 loop spans 15 amino acids. Germline lookup yields CDR1 KGHSH and CDR2 LQKENI. V was shortened by 1 base and J by 6 bases, with 12 bases between the two germline ends. CDR3 sequence (DNA): TGTGCCAGCTCACCACTGGGAAGTGATGCCGGGGAGCTGTTTTTT. Translation: CASSPLGSDAGELFF.

This chain links TRBV10-3 with TRBJ1-1; D ambiguous. This CDR3 has 11 residues. Germline V CDR1 and CDR2: ENHRY, SYGVKD. V shed 2 bases and J shed 3 bases, with 1 base lying between them. DNA for the CDR3: TGTGCCATCAGTGAGGACACTGAAGCTTTCTTT. It specifies CAISEDTEAFF.

This chain links TRBV19 with TRBJ1-2; maybe TRBD1 (6 bases). V dropped 4 bases and J dropped 4 bases, with 13 bases sitting between them. Germline values: CDR1 LNHDA, CDR2 SQIVND (reference sequence). The CDR3 covers 14 residues. This chain's CDR3 is CASSTPTGSYGYTF. CDR3 nucleotide sequence: TGTGCCAGTAGTACCCCGACAGGATCCTATGGCTACACCTTC.

Only a few counts were recorded for this clone. The chain recombines TRBV5-1 with TRBJ2-7; D might be TRBD1 or TRBD2, each matching 5 bases. Germline V gene lookup returns CDR1 SGHRS and CDR2 YFSETQ. The CDR3 is made up of 14 amino acids. V gave up 0 bases and J gave up 3 bases, with 10 bases separating them. The CDR3 nucleotides read TGCGCCAGCAGCTTGGGAGGGACCTTCTACGAGCAGTACTTC. As protein: CASSLGGTFYEQYF.

The V call is TRBV13, the J call TRBJ1-2; 8 positions match TRBD1. Trimming took 5 bases from V and 8 from J; bases not matched to a gene: 13. Germline V gives CDR1 PRHDT, CDR2 FYEKMQ (reference sequence). This CDR3 has 15 residues. CDR3 nucleotides: TGTGCCAGCAGCCTCCTAACGGGACAGGCTAAGGGCTACACCTTC. Protein product: CASSLLTGQAKGYTF. Supplemented by reference TRBV13 and TRBJ1-2, the full variable domain reads AAGVIQSPRHLIKEKRETATLKCYPIPRHDTVYWYQQGPGQDPQFLISFYEKMQSDKGSIPDRFSAQQFSDYHSELNMSSLELGDSALYFCASSLLTGQAKGYTFGSGTRLTVV.

Written as DNA, the CDR3 is TGTGCCAGTAGTATTGGAACTGTGACCGGGGAGCTGTTTTTT. Encoded protein: CASSIGTVTGELFF. J is TRBJ2-2 and V is TRBV19; no clear D gene. Germline values: CDR1 LNHDA, CDR2 SQIVND (reference sequence). V was clipped by 3 bases and J by 5 bases, with 10 bases between them. The CDR3 runs 14 residues.

The chain couples TRBV24-1 to TRBJ2-1; D assignment may be TRBD1 or TRBD2 (7 bases each). This CDR3 comprises 15 residues. Germline values: CDR1 KGHDR, CDR2 SFDVKD. Trimming stripped 5 bases from V and 8 bases from J, with 18 bases between. CDR3 DNA sequence: TGTGCCACCAGTGCCCCGGGACAGCGGGATGATGAGCAGTTCTTC. Translation gives CATSAPGQRDDEQFF.

J is TRBJ2-2 and V is TRBV14; D remains ambiguous. V was pared by 4 bases and J by 0 bases, with 9 bases between. CDR3 length: 15 amino acids. Germline CDR1 reads SGHDN; CDR2 reads FVKESK. This CDR3 is CASSLAESNTGELFF. The DNA for the CDR3 is TGTGCCAGCAGCCTTGCGGAATCGAACACCGGGGAGCTGTTTTTT. The full variable domain, its missing parts supplied by reference TRBV14 and TRBJ2-2, is EAGVTQFPSHSVIEKGQTVTLRCDPISGHDNLYWYRRVMGKEIKFLLHFVKESKQDESGMPNNRFLAERTGGTYSTLKVQPAELEDSGVYFCASSLAESNTGELFFGEGSRLTVL.

The chain links TRBV27 to TRBJ1-6, with 9 bases aligning to TRBD1. The CDR3 extends over 18 amino acids. The V segment lost 7 bases and the J segment 7 bases; nucleotides outside the gene matches: 17. CDR1 and CDR2 from the germline V gene are MNHEY and SMNVEV (reference sequence). CDR3 loop: CASTLSLEGTGQNSPLHF. The CDR3 coding sequence is TGTGCCAGCACCCTATCTCTGGAGGGGACAGGGCAGAATTCACCCCTCCACTTT.

The chain carries TRBV2 and TRBJ2-1, with D hard to call. Germline V gene lookup returns CDR1 SNHLY and CDR2 FYNNEI. V dropped 8 bases and J dropped 4 bases, with 9 bases sitting between them. The CDR3 spans 12 residues. The CDR3 bases are TGTGCCAGCTTTGAGGAATACAATGAGCAGTTCTTC. Translation gives CASFEEYNEQFF. Filled out from reference TRBV2 and TRBJ2-1, the complete variable domain reads EPEVTQTPSHQVTQMGQEVILRCVPISNHLYFYWYRQILGQKVEFLVSFYNNEISEKSEIFDDQFSVERPDGSNFTLKIRSTKLEDSAMYFCASFEEYNEQFFGPGTRLTVL.

This chain joins TRBV27 and TRBJ1-2; D remains unclear. The CDR3 runs to 14 residues. Germline lookup yields CDR1 MNHEY and CDR2 SMNVEV (reference sequence). Trimming took off 6 bases at V and 6 bases at J, with 17 bases between the two ends. CDR3 loop: CASRHPSRKDGYTF. The CDR3 bases are TGTGCCAGCAGGCACCCAAGCCGGAAGGATGGCTACACCTTC.

The sample holds a few counts of this clone. The rearrangement links TRBV7-3 to TRBJ1-2; 9 bases fit TRBD1. In germline, CDR1 is SGHTA, CDR2 FQGTGA. This CDR3 comprises 13 residues. With 5 bases clipped from V and 10 bases from J, the junction kept 8 bases outside the gene matches. CDR3: CASSPGQGMDYTF. DNA for the CDR3: TGTGCCAGCAGCCCCGGACAGGGGATGGACTACACCTTC.

V gene TRBV7-3 combines with J gene TRBJ2-5; 7 positions match TRBD2. The CDR3 extends over 15 amino acids. Unmatched junction bases numbered 13, after V lost 5 bases and J lost 7 bases. CDR1 and CDR2 (germline): SGHTA, FQGTGA. CDR3 residues: CASSPQAGRGRTQYF. CDR3 sequence (DNA): TGTGCCAGCAGCCCCCAGGCGGGGAGGGGTCGGACCCAGTACTTC.

The CDR3 nucleotides are TGCGCCAGCCGGGGAGTTATTAACACTGAAGCTTTCTTT. Translated: CASRGVINTEAFF. The rearrangement links TRBV5-1 to TRBJ1-1; D ambiguous. Germline V lookup: CDR1 SGHRS, CDR2 YFSETQ. The length of the CDR3 is 13 residues. V was cut by 7 bases and J by 2 bases, with 12 bases left in between.